The 20 T cell receptor beta chains reported below all come from one sample, sequenced in a study of blood T cell repertoires in COVID-19. Profiling relied on immunoSEQ multiplex PCR, and the TCRdb table lists in-frame clones only, not all of them. The profile shows some 86,000 clones, approximately 90% of them singletons. Sequenced sample: peripheral blood. These receptor sequences come from a human donor with active COVID-19. The donor label of this sample is uncertain.

This chain links TRBV3-1 (or the pseudogene TRBV3-2) with TRBJ1-3; TRBD1 might be the D (6 bases). Germline CDR1 reads LGHDT; CDR2 reads YNNKEL (reference sequence). Deletions cut 0 bases from V and 4 bases from J, with 13 bases between. The CDR3 is 16 residues long. The CDR3 sequence: CASSQDRDTTGNTIYF. The CDR3 coding sequence is TGTGCCAGCAGCCAAGATCGGGACACAACAGGAAACACCATATATTTT.

V is TRBV27 and J is TRBJ2-3; D uncertain. The germline gives CDR1 MNHEY, CDR2 SMNVEV (reference sequence). V lost 4 bases, J lost 7 bases, and 12 bases lay in between. The length of the CDR3 is 13 residues. CDR3 sequence: CASSSLQWNTQYF. The CDR3 nucleotides read TGTGCCAGCAGTTCCCTACAGTGGAATACGCAGTATTTT.

This clone was counted once. The genes are TRBV2 and TRBJ2-7, with 7 bases aligning to TRBD2. The CDR3 contains 14 residues. J was trimmed by 2 bases and V by 6 bases; bases with no gene match: 7. The V gene's germline CDR1 is SNHLY and CDR2 FYNNEI. The DNA for the CDR3 is TGTGCCAGCAGGTCAACTAGCGCAGCCTACGAGCAGTACTTC. This translates into CASRSTSAAYEQYF.

The V and J genes are TRBV18 and TRBJ2-5; D is uncertain. V dropped 3 bases and J dropped 5 bases, with 7 bases sitting between them. The germline gives CDR1 KGHSH, CDR2 LQKENI. The CDR3 totals 12 residues. The CDR3 nucleotides are TGTGCCAGCTCACCCCCCCTGGAGACCCAGTACTTC. Its translation: CASSPPLETQYF.

This chain links TRBV6-1 with TRBJ1-3, with a possible D match to TRBD1 (5 bases). Germline loops: CDR1 MNHNS, CDR2 SASEGT. V lost 2 bases, J lost 8 bases, and 13 bases lay in between. The CDR3 has 14 residues. The DNA of the CDR3 is TGTGCCAGCAGTGAACCCCCCATAGGGGACACCATATATTTT. This codes for CASSEPPIGDTIYF.

The rearrangement joins TRBV30 to TRBJ1-4; possible D gene TRBD1, 6 bases. The CDR3 contains 16 residues. The germline V gene encodes CDR1 GTSNPN and CDR2 SVGIG (reference sequence). The germline V and J ends were trimmed by 1 base and 8 bases, with 20 bases remaining between them. This CDR3 reads CAWSGTRTEGYEKLFF. The CDR3 nucleotides are TGTGCCTGGAGTGGGACCCGGACAGAGGGTTACGAAAAACTGTTTTTT.

This chain connects TRBV5-4 to TRBJ1-6; D may be TRBD1 (5 bases). Germline V gives CDR1 SGHNT, CDR2 YYREEE (reference sequence). The CDR3 consists of 16 residues. The V end lost 2 bases, the J end lost 0 bases, and 9 bases lay between the germline ends. The CDR3, as DNA: TGTGCCAGCAGCTTATGGAGGGGCTCCTATAATTCACCCCTCCACTTT. Residues: CASSLWRGSYNSPLHF. The full variable domain, rest sourced from reference TRBV5-4 and TRBJ1-6, is ETGVTQSPTHLIKTRGQQVTLRCSSQSGHNTVSWYQQALGQGPQFIFQYYREEENGRGNFPPRFSGLQFPNYSSELNVNALELDDSALYLCASSLWRGSYNSPLHFGNGTRLTVT.

The rearrangement uses TRBV5-4 and TRBJ2-7; TRBD2 agrees at 8 bases. The CDR3 loop spans 16 amino acids. Germline trimming cut 3 bases from V and 3 bases from J; bases unmatched to any gene: 11. Per germline, CDR1 SGHNT and CDR2 YYREEE (reference sequence). The CDR3 sequence is CASSSPGRGADYEQYF. CDR3 nucleotides: TGTGCCAGCAGCTCCCCGGGGCGGGGGGCCGACTACGAGCAGTACTTC.

V and J are TRBV5-5 and TRBJ2-3, with TRBD2 matching 11 bases. V shed 3 bases, J shed 3 bases, and the junction held 6 bases outside the gene matches. This CDR3 is 16 amino acids long. Germline CDR1 reads SGHKS; CDR2 reads YYEKEE (reference sequence). The CDR3 reads CASSSPGLAVTDTQYF. CDR3 nucleotide sequence: TGTGCCAGCAGCTCGCCGGGACTAGCGGTAACAGATACGCAGTATTTT.

This clone was seen a single time. The J gene is TRBJ1-1, the V gene TRBV11-2; D uncertain. With 5 bases removed from V and 7 bases from J, the gap between germline ends came to 14 bases. Germline V CDR1 and CDR2: SGHAT, FQNNGV. This CDR3 has 13 amino acids. Here the CDR3 reads CASSATGRGEAFF. The CDR3 nucleotides read TGTGCCAGCAGCGCCACTGGCCGGGGTGAAGCTTTCTTT. Full variable domain (outside the CDR3, taken from reference TRBV11-2 and TRBJ1-1): EAGVAQSPRYKIIEKRQSVAFWCNPISGHATLYWYQQILGQGPKLLIQFQNNGVVDDSQLPKDRFSAERLKGVDSTLKIQPAKLEDSAVYLCASSATGRGEAFFGQGTRLTVV.

The chain uses TRBV19 and TRBJ1-6; D unclear. Trimming shortened V by 10 bases and J by 10 bases, and 20 bases separated the two germline ends. CDR1 and CDR2 (germline): LNHDA, SQIVND (reference sequence). The CDR3 has 14 amino acids. The CDR3 protein is CATTPRGFGSPLHF. DNA of the CDR3: TGTGCCACAACTCCTCGGGGTTTCGGATCACCCCTCCACTTT.

This chain links TRBV10-3 with TRBJ1-1; D is undetermined. CDR1 is ENHRY, CDR2 SYGVKD, per germline. The length of the CDR3 is 13 residues. Trimming left V 0 bases short and J 3 bases short, with 5 bases between. CDR3 amino acids: CAISESPDTEAFF. The CDR3, as DNA: TGTGCCATCAGTGAGTCGCCGGACACTGAAGCTTTCTTT.

CDR3 DNA sequence: TGCGCCAGCAGCCCGCCGGGGACAGGGGAAACTGAAGCTTTCTTT. Translation gives CASSPPGTGETEAFF. The chain couples TRBV5-1 to TRBJ1-1, with 10 positions matching TRBD1. This CDR3 is 15 amino acids long. V shed 4 bases, J shed 5 bases, and the junction held 8 bases outside the gene matches. Germline V gives CDR1 SGHRS, CDR2 YFSETQ.

The rearrangement links TRBV7-8 to TRBJ2-7; D is perhaps TRBD1 (5 bases). Trimming took off 7 bases at V and 1 base at J, with 20 bases between the two ends. Germline loops: CDR1 SGHVS, CDR2 FQNEAQ. CDR3 size: 16 residues. This CDR3 reads CASNPGPGYESYEQYF. The CDR3, as DNA: TGTGCCAGCAACCCAGGGCCCGGGTATGAGTCCTACGAGCAGTACTTC.

The V call is TRBV4-3, the J call TRBJ2-1, with TRBD2 matching over 10 bases. The CDR3 has 18 amino acids. Germline V lookup: CDR1 LGHNA, CDR2 YSLEER. The trim removed 2 bases at V and 5 bases at J, leaving 12 bases unmatched. Here the CDR3 DNA reads TGCGCCAGCAGCCAAACGTTAGCGGGGGGACCAATAGACAATGAGCAGTTCTTC. This translates into CASSQTLAGGPIDNEQFF.

The rearrangement uses TRBV5-7 and TRBJ2-3, with 13 bases identical to TRBD2. TRBV5-7 belongs to the ORF category, with a function that is uncertain. The CDR3 is 16 amino acids. V was pared by 1 base and J by 5 bases, with 4 bases of the junction left unmatched. The CDR3 nucleotides read TGTGCCAGCAGCTTGACTAGCGGGGGGGCCGTAGATACGCAGTATTTT. This gives the protein CASSLTSGGAVDTQYF.

V and J are TRBV5-1 and TRBJ1-2, with TRBD1 matching over 9 bases. V lost 4 bases, J lost 6 bases, and 16 bases stayed unmatched. The CDR3 has 17 residues. Germline assignment: CDR1 SGHRS and CDR2 YFSETQ. The CDR3 sequence is CASSIDRGNVVLDGYTF. For the CDR3, the DNA is TGCGCCAGCAGCATAGACAGGGGGAACGTCGTTTTGGATGGCTACACCTTC. The variable domain in full, with the rest retrieved from reference TRBV5-1 and TRBJ1-2, is KAGVTQTPRYLIKTRGQQVTLSCSPISGHRSVSWYQQTPGQGLQFLFEYFSETQRNKGNFPGRFSGRQFSNSRSEMNVSTLELGDSALYLCASSIDRGNVVLDGYTFGSGTRLTVV.

The sample holds one count of this clone. This chain uses TRBV5-1 with TRBJ1-6; 8 bases align to TRBD1. Trimming took 2 bases from V and 11 from J; bases not matched to a gene: 6. The CDR3 totals 14 residues. Germline loops: CDR1 SGHRS, CDR2 YFSETQ. The CDR3, as DNA: TGCGCCAGCAGCTTCGGACAGGGCCAGGCACCCCTCCACTTT. Amino acids: CASSFGQGQAPLHF.

This chain joins TRBV6-1 and TRBJ2-5; D might be TRBD2 (5 bases). This CDR3 region has 15 residues. V was clipped by 2 bases and J by 4 bases, with 14 bases between them. CDR1 MNHNS and CDR2 SASEGT come from the germline V gene. As DNA, the CDR3 is TGTGCCAGCAGTGAACGCCGGGGAGTTGGAGAGACCCAGTACTTC. The encoded protein is CASSERRGVGETQYF.

The chain carries TRBV10-2 and TRBJ1-4, with 7 nucleotides matching TRBD1. Germline V gives CDR1 WSHSY, CDR2 SAAADI. The CDR3 extends over 16 amino acids. Trimming took 6 bases from V and 2 from J; bases not matched to a gene: 9. CDR3 bases: TGCGCCAGCAGGAGCAGGGGGAAGGCGACTAATGAAAAACTGTTTTTT. Translation gives CASRSRGKATNEKLFF.